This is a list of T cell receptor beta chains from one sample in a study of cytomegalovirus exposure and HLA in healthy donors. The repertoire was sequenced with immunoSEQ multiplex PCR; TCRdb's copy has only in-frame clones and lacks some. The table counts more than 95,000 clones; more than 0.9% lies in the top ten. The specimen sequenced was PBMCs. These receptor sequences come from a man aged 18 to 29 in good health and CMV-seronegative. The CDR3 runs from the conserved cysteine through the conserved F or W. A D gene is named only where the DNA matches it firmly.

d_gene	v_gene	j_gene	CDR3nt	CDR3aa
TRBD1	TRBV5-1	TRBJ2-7	TGCGCCAGTAAATTTTGGACAGGGGGCACCTACGAGCAGTACTTC	CASKFWTGGTYEQYF
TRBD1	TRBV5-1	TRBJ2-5	TGCGCCAGCAGCACGGGACAGGGGACTCAAGAGACCCAGTACTTC	CASSTGQGTQETQYF
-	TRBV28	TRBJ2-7	TGTGCCAGCAGCTCCTTGACTAGTTCGGTCTACGAGCAGTACTTC	CASSSLTSSVYEQYF
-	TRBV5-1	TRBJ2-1	TGCGCCAGCAGCTTGGAAGGAGCGGGTGCTGACAATGAGCAGTTCTTC	CASSLEGAGADNEQFF
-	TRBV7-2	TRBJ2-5	TGTGCCAGCAGCTTAGGACAGGCGTATGAGACCCAGTACTTC	CASSLGQAYETQYF
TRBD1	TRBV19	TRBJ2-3	TGTGCCAGTAGCGACAGGGGAACAGATACGCAGTATTTT	CASSDRGTDTQYF
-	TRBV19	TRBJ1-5	TGTGCCAGTAGTAAACTCGGAGGTGATCAGCCCCAGCATTTT	CASSKLGGDQPQHF
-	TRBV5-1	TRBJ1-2	TGCGCCAGCAGCTTCGGTCTGCAGCCGACTGTCTATGGCTACACCTTC	CASSFGLQPTVYGYTF
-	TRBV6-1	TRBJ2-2	TGTGCCAGCAGTGAAACAGACACCGGGGAGCTGTTTTTT	CASSETDTGELFF
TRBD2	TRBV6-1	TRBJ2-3	TGTGCCAGCAGTCGACTAGCGGGGGAGCCAGATACGCAGTATTTT	CASSRLAGEPDTQYF
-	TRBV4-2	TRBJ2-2	TGTGCCAGCAGCCAAGACAGTTCCACCGGGGAGCTGTTTTTT	CASSQDSSTGELFF
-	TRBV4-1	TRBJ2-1	TGCGCCAGCAGCCATGAAAGACAATCCTCCTACAATGAGCAGTTCTTC	CASSHERQSSYNEQFF
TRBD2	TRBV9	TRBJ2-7	TGTGCCAGCAGCCCCGGACTAGCGGGAGTGGGAGGCGAGCAGTACTTC	CASSPGLAGVGGEQYF
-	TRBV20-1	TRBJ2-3	TGCAGTCTCAGGGTAGTAGATACGCAGTATTTT	CSLRVVDTQYF
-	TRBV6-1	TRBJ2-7	TGTGCCAGCAACCCGGGAAGTAGGTCCTACGAGCAGTACTTC	CASNPGSRSYEQYF
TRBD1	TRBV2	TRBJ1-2	TGTGCCAGCAGGTCGACAGGGCCCTCCTATGGCTACACCTTC	CASRSTGPSYGYTF
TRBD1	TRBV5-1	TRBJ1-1	TGCGCCAGCAGCTATGAGACAGGGGGGGGAACTGAAGCTTTCTTT	CASSYETGGGTEAFF
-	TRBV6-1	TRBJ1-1	TGTGCCAGCAGCAAGATGACAGGACTGAACACTGAAGCTTTCTTT	CASSKMTGLNTEAFF
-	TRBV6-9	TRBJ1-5	TGTGCCACCCTAGGGGGGGGTAAGCCCCAGCATTTT	CATLGGGKPQHF
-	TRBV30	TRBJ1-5	TGTGCCTGGAGTGTATGGAACAGAGCTGATCAGCCCCAGCATTTT	CAWSVWNRADQPQHF
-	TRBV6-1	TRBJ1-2	TGTGCCAGCACATCCCGGGGCTATGGCTACACCTTC	CASTSRGYGYTF
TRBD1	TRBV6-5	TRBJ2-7	TGTGCCAGCAGTTCCCGACAGGGGGTTAGGTCCTACGAGCAGTACTTC	CASSSRQGVRSYEQYF
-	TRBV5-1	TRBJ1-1	TGCGCCAGCAGCAGCACAGTACTGACAGGTGGAGCTTTCTTT	CASSSTVLTGGAFF
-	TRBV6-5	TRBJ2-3	TGTGCCAGCAGTTACTCTCGGCAAGGCCAGGAGTATTTT	CASSYSRQGQEYF
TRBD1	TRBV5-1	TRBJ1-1	TGCGCCAGCCGACCCAGACAGGGGAACACTGAAGCTTTCTTT	CASRPRQGNTEAFF
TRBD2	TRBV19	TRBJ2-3	TGTGCCAGTAGCCCTATTGAGCGGGGAACAGATACGCAGTATTTT	CASSPIERGTDTQYF
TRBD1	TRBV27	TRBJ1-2	TGTGCCAGCAGTTTGACAGGGCCCAACTATGGCTACACCTTC	CASSLTGPNYGYTF
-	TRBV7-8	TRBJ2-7	TGTGCCAGCAGCTTAGATCTAGAGGGCTCCTACGAGCAGTACTTC	CASSLDLEGSYEQYF
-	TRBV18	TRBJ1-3	TGTGCCAGCTCACCCACGACAGCAAACTCTGGAAACACCATATATTTT	CASSPTTANSGNTIYF
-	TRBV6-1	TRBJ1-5	TGTGCCAGCAGTGCCTCAGTGGCCACGAACCTCAATCAGCCCCAGCATTTT	CASSASVATNLNQPQHF
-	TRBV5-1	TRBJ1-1	TGCGCCAGCAGCTCCGGACAAAACACTGAAGCTTTCTTT	CASSSGQNTEAFF
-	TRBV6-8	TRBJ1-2	TGTGCCAGCAGTGGGGGGAGGTGCTACACCTTC	CASSGGRCYTF
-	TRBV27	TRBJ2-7	TGTGCCAGCAGTTTAACAGAATCCTACGAGCAGTACTTC	CASSLTESYEQYF
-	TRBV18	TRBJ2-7	TGTGCCAGCTCACCTGGGACTCAAACCTACGAGCAGTACTTC	CASSPGTQTYEQYF
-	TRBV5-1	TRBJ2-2	TGCGCCAGCCAGGATGAAAAAACCGGGGAGCTGTTTTTT	CASQDEKTGELFF
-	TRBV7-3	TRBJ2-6	TGTGCCAGCAGCTCCTACGCTGGGGCCAACGTCCTGACTTTC	CASSSYAGANVLTF
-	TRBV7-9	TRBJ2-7	TGTGCCAGCAGCTTAAGTTATCCGAGCTCCTACGAGCAGTACTTC	CASSLSYPSSYEQYF
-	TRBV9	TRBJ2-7	TGTGCCAGCAGCGTAGGACTTGAGGGCTACGAGCAGTACTTC	CASSVGLEGYEQYF
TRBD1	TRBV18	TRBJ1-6	TGTGCCAGCTCACCAGGAGTCTATAGGGGGCACTCACCCCTCCACTTT	CASSPGVYRGHSPLHF
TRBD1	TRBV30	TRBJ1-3	TGTGCCTGGAGTGTATGGGGACAGAACTCTGGAAACACCATATATTTT	CAWSVWGQNSGNTIYF
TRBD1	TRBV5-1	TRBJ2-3	TGCGCCAGCAGCAGCGGACAGGGGGCGGGCACAGATACGCAGTATTTT	CASSSGQGAGTDTQYF
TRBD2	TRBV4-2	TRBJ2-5	TGTGCCAGCAGCCCTCTAGCGGGGGGGCCCCAAGAGACCCAGTACTTC	CASSPLAGGPQETQYF
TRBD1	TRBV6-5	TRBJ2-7	TGTGCCAGCTCCTGGGGGAACAGGGGCGAGCAGTACTTC	CASSWGNRGEQYF
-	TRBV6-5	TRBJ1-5	TGTGCCAGCAGTTACGGACCGGAGGGGCCCCAGCATTTT	CASSYGPEGPQHF
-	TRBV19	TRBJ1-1	TGTGCCAGTAGTATCGGTCAGGGGAACACTGAAGCTTTCTTT	CASSIGQGNTEAFF
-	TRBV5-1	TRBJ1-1	TGCGCCAGCAGGGCCCAGAAGGGAGACACTGAAGCTTTCTTT	CASRAQKGDTEAFF
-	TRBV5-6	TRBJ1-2	TGTGCCAGCAGCTTGGGGGCAGCTTATGGCTACACCTTC	CASSLGAAYGYTF
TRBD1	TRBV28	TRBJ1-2	TGTGCCAGCAGTCTTCCCGGACAGGCTGGAAAAGGCTACACCTTC	CASSLPGQAGKGYTF
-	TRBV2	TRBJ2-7	TGTGCCAGCAGTGTTCAGGGGTGGCACGAGCAGTACTTC	CASSVQGWHEQYF